This TCR beta chain was retrieved from a study of early stage breast cancer tumors (dated by TCRdb to about 2017). Some background on the complete study: Of the roughly 17 invasive breast tumors, approximately 11 were found to be estrogen receptor-positive, progesterone receptor-positive and HER2-negative. Eight of the 12 ER+/PR+/HER2- tumors were invasive ductal carcinomas, while the other four were invasive lobular carcinomas. On average, each sample got 7.5 to 10-fold read coverage. The samples as a whole yielded a few million detected templates, corresponding to roughly 1.1 million unique clonotypes. Beyond this particular receptor, the publication reports: Greater similarity was observed between blood and normal breast repertoires than between blood and tumor repertoires, and tumor was distinguished from normal in about 85% of the 16 patients when each tissue was compared with blood. Compared with adjacent normal breast tissue, tumors had higher clonality and around 2.7-fold greater T cell density. Analysis by tumor subtype was prevented by the small cohort size. Chain pairing and functional markers such as CD4, CD8 and FOXP3 were not captured by bulk genomic DNA sequencing of unsorted cells. Enriched TCRB sequences shared across patients were mostly commonly generated sequences, unlikely to play an important role in the tumor microenvironment.

According to the germline V gene (reference sequence), CDR1 reads LNHDA and CDR2 reads SQIVND. The CDR3 goes from the cysteine to the phenylalanine over 14 residues. The CDR3 DNA has 42 bases and is translated from base 1. Trimming takes 2 bases from V and 3 bases from J, and the germline ends sit 10 bases apart. Dicing about 19-55 mg of tumor tissue typically gave a DNA yield of more than 2.5 ug. The study profiled bulk TCR beta-chain repertoires in matched peripheral blood, tumor and adjacent normal breast tissue taken from approximately 15 patients with early-stage breast cancer. After resection, visually identified tumor tissue was excised and placed in prechilled RNAlater. A TissueLyser II was used to homogenize diced tumor tissue (roughly 20-55 mg) in RLTplus buffer containing beta-mercaptoethanol and antifoaming agent. The Qiagen AllPrep DNA/RNA Mini kit was used for genomic DNA extraction.

Each sample was amplified in two independent genomic DNA replicates, using about 0.52 ug for blood and roughly 1.5 ug for tumor or normal breast. TCRB sequencing of genomic DNA was carried out with the ImmunoSeq Intro kit according to the manufacturer's instructions. The multiplex PCR ran for 30 to 40 cycles using proprietary primers and spike-in control sequences for absolute quantification. Single-end 150-bp reads were used to sequence an 87-bp fragment covering the CDR3 and the flanking V and J genes. Seven samples, each with two replicates, were multiplexed per lane of an Illumina MiSeq using version 3.0 chemistry. The original pipeline was this. The vendor's proprietary pipeline handled the raw data processing, merging both replicates into a single result for each sample. Productive rearrangements sharing the V-gene family, CDR3 amino acid sequence and J-gene segment were defined as clonotypes. Clonality was calculated as 1 minus the normalized Shannon entropy (Pielou evenness) of TCRB abundances. To estimate T cell density, the total number of templates was divided by the input cell count, which was inferred from how much DNA went in. Total repertoire diversity and clonality were estimated with Recon using default parameters. A clonotype was considered tumor-enriched if its abundance in tumor exceeded 0.1% and was at least 32-fold higher than its abundance in normal breast. TCRdb limited this immuneACCESS table to in-frame rearrangements with V and J called. A share of clones is missing; checked studies link under half to unresolved V genes, and the rest is unexplained. The D gene and trimming were derived from the DNA, and the V and J assignments and clone size from that table. The sample yields about 24,000 clones; roughly two thirds were counted once. Around 9.4% of the sample comes from the top ten.

Of note for this clone: Its antigen is currently not known. Within one base of it there is no much larger clone, and no base qualities were kept.

Material: breast tumor tissue. The chain is assembled from TRBV19 and TRBJ1-1; perhaps TRBD1 is the D gene, with 5 bases matching. The receptor was derived from a person aged 55 to 75 with breast cancer. The nucleotide sequence is given as TGTGCCAGTAGTATAAAGGGGATGTACACTGAAGCTTTCTTT. This is translated as CASSIKGMYTEAFF.